These 5 T cell receptor beta chains came from one sample sequenced in a study of cytomegalovirus exposure and HLA in healthy donors. The PCR employed 60 Vbeta primers together with 13 Jbeta primers. Profiling relied on immunoSEQ multiplex PCR, and the TCRdb table lists in-frame clones only, not all of them. The table lists under 150,000 clones, 70% to 90% of them singletons. The sequenced sample was PBMCs. All receptors come from a woman in her thirties or forties in good health and CMV-seropositive.

The chain employs TRBV9 and TRBJ1-6; 7 nucleotides agree with TRBD1. V was clipped by 4 bases and J by 7 bases; unmatched bases: 5. This CDR3 spans 14 amino acids. From germline, CDR1 is SGDLS and CDR2 YYNGEE. The CDR3 sequence: CASSRQGENSPLHF. CDR3 nucleotides: TGTGCCAGCAGCCGACAGGGTGAAAATTCACCCCTCCACTTT.

The chain has TRBV2 and TRBJ2-3; 8 bases map to TRBD1. The J segment lost 4 bases and the V segment lost 5 bases, leaving 8 bases of the junction unmatched. The CDR3 sequence is 15 residues long. Germline values: CDR1 SNHLY, CDR2 FYNNEI. CDR3 sequence (DNA): TGTGCCAGCAGTTCCTATCAGGGGGCGGCAGATACGCAGTATTTT. It translates to CASSSYQGAADTQYF.

This sequence joins TRBV15 and TRBJ2-7; 8 bases match TRBD2. Germline V gene sequence: CDR1 LNHNV, CDR2 YYDKDF (reference sequence). Unmatched junction bases numbered 5, after V lost 1 base and J lost 6 bases. The CDR3 is 14 amino acids. CDR3 nucleotides: TGTGCCACCAGCAGAGTTATAGCGGGGCGCGAGCAGTACTTC. Amino acids: CATSRVIAGREQYF.

The V and J genes are TRBV15 and TRBJ1-5; 7 bases agree with TRBD1. V lost 0 bases to trimming and J lost 3 bases; unmatched junction nucleotides: 5. CDR1 and CDR2 (germline): LNHNV, YYDKDF (reference sequence). The CDR3 has 16 amino acids. The DNA of the CDR3 is TGTGCCACCAGCAGAGACCGGGACAGCTACAATCAGCCCCAGCATTTT. Residues: CATSRDRDSYNQPQHF.

The chain uses TRBV6-1 and TRBJ1-6, with D hard to call. Germline V gene data show CDR1 as MNHNS and CDR2 as SASEGT. The CDR3 is made up of 15 amino acids. V was cut by 0 bases and J by 9 bases, with 12 bases left in between. CDR3 amino acids: CASSEAGRVGSPLHF. The CDR3 region has the DNA TGTGCCAGCAGTGAAGCCGGCCGGGTGGGTTCACCCCTCCACTTT.